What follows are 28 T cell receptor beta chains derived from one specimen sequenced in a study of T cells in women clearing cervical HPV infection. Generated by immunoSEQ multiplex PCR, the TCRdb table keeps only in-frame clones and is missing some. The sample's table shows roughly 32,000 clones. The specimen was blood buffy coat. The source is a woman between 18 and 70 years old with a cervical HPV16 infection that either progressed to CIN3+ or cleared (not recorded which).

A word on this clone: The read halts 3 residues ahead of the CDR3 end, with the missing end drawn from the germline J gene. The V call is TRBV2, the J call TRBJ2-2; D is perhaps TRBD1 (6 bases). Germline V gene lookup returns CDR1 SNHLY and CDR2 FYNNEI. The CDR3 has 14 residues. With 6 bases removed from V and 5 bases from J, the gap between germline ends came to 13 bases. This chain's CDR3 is CASRYRDMTGELFF. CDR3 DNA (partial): TGTGCCAGCAGGTACAGGGACATGACCGGGGAG.

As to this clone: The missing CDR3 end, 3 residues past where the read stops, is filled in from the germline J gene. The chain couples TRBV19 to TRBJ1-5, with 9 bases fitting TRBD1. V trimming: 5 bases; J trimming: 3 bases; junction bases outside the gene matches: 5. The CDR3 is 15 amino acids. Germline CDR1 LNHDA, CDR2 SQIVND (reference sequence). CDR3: CASSFGTGPNQPQHF. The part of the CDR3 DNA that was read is TGTGCCAGTAGTTTTGGGACAGGGCCCAATCAGCCC. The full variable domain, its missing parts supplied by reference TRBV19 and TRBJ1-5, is DGGITQSPKYLFRKEGQNVTLSCEQNLNHDAMYWYRQDPGQGLRLIYYSQIVNDFQKGDIAEGYSVSREKKESFPLTVTSAQKNPTAFYLCASSFGTGPNQPQHFGDGTRLSIL.

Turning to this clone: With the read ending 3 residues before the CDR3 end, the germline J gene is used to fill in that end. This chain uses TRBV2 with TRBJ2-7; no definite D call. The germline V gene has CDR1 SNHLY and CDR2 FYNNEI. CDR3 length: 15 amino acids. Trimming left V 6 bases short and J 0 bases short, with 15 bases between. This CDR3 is CASRYNTHDSYEQYF. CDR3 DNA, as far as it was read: TGTGCCAGCAGGTATAATACACACGACTCCTACGAG.

The CDR3 protein is CASSQSRQGGDTQYF. The DNA read from the CDR3 is TGCGCCAGCAGTCAATCGAGGCAGGGGGGAGATACG. V gene TRBV23-1 combines with J gene TRBJ2-3; possibly TRBD1 for D (7 bases). The read terminates 3 residues before the CDR3 end, so the remaining end is supplied by the germline J gene. TRBV23-1 is placed among ORFs of uncertain function. The CDR3 runs to 15 residues. V was cut by 0 bases and J by 5 bases, with 12 bases left in between.

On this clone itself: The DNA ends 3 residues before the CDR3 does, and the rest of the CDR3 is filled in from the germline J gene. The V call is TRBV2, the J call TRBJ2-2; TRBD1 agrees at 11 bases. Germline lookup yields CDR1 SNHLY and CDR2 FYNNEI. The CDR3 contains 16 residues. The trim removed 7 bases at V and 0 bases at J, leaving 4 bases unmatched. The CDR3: CASTGQGAPNTGELFF. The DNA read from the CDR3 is TGTGCCAGCACCGGACAGGGGGCCCCGAACACCGGGGAG.

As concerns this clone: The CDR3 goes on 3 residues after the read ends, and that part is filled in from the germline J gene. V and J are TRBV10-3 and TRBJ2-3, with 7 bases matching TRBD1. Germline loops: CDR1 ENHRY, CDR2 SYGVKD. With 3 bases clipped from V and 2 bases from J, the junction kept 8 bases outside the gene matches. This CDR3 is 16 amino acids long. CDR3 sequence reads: CAISDAGQEHTDTQYF. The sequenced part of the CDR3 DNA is TGTGCCATCAGTGACGCCGGACAGGAGCACACAGATACG.

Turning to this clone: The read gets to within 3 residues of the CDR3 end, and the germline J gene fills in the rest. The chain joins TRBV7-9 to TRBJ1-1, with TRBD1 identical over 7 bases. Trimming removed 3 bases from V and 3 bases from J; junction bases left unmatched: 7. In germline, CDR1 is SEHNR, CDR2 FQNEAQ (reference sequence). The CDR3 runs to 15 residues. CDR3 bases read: TGTGCCAGCAGCTTTCAGACAGGGATCCACACTGAA. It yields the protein CASSFQTGIHTE. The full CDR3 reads CASSFQTGIHTEAFF.

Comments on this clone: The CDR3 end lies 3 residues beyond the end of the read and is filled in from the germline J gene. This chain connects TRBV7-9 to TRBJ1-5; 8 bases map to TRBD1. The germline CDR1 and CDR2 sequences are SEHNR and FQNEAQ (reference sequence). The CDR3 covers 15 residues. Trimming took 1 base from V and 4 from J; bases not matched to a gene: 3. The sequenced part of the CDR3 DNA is TGTGCCAGCAGCTTAGGTGGGACAGGTAATCAGCCC. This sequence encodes CASSLGGTGNQP. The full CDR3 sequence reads CASSLGGTGNQPQHF.

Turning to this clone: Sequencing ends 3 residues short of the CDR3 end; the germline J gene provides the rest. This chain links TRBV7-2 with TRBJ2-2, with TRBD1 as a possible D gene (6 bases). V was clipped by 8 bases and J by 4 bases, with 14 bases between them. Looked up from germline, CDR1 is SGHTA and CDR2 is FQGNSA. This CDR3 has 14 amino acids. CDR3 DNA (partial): TGTGCCAGCGCTCCTGGGGGCGGCACCGGGGAG. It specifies CASAPGGGTGE. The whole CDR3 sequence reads CASAPGGGTGELFF.

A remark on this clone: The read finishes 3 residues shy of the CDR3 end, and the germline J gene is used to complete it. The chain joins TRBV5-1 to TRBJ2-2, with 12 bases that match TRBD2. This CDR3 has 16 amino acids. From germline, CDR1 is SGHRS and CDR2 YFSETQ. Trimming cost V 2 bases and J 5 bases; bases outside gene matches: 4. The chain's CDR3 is CASSLGLAGLTGELFF. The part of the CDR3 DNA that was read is TGCGCCAGCAGCTTAGGACTAGCGGGACTTACCGGGGAG.

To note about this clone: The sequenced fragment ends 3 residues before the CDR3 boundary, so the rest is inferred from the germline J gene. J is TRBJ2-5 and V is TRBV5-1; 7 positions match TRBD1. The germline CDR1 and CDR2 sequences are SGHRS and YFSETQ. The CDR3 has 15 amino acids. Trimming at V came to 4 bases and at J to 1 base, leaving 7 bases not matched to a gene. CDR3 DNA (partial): TGCGCCAGCAGCCACCTCTGGGACAGCCAAGAGACC. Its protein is CASSHLWDSQET. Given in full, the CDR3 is CASSHLWDSQETQYF.

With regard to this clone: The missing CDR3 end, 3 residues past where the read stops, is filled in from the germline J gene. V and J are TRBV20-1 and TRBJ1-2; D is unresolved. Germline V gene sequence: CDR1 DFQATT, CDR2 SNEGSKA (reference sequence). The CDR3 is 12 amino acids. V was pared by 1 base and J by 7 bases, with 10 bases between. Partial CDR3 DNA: TGCAGTGCTAGAGTTATAAGGTCTGGC. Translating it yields CSARVIRSG. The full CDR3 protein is CSARVIRSGYTF.

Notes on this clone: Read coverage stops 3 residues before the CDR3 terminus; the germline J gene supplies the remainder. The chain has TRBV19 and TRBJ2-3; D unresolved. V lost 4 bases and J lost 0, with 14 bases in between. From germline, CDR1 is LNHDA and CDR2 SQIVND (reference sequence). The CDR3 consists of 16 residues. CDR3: CASSTSRFFSTDTQYF. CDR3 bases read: TGTGCCAGTAGTACCTCTCGGTTCTTTAGCACAGATACG.

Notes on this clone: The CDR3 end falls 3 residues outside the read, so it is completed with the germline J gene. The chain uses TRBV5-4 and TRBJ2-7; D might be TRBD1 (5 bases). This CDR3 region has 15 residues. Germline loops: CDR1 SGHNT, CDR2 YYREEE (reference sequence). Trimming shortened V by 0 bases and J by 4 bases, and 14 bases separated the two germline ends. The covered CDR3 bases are TGTGCCAGCAGCTTGGATGTTAAGACAGCTTACGAG. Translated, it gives CASSLDVKTAYE. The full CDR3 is CASSLDVKTAYEQYF.

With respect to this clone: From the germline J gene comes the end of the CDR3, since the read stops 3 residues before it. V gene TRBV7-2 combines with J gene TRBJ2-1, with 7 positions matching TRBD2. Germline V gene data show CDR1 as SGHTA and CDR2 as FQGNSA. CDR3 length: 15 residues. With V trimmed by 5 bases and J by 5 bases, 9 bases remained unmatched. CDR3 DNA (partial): TGTGCCAGCAGCACGAGTGGGCTAGCGGACAATGAG. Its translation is CASSTSGLADNE. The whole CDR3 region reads CASSTSGLADNEQFF.

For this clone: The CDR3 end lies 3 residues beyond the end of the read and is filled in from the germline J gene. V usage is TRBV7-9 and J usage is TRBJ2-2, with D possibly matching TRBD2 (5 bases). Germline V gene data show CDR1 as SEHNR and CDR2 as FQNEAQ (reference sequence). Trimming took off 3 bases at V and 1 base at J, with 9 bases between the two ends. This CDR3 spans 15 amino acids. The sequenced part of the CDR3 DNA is TGTGCCAGCAGCTTGGGTAGCGTGAACACCGGGGAG. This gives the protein CASSLGSVNTGE. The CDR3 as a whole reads CASSLGSVNTGELFF. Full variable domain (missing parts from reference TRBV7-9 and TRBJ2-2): DTGVSQNPRHKITKRGQNVTFRCDPISEHNRLYWYRQTLGQGPEFLTYFQNEAQLEKSRLLSDRFSAERPKGSFSTLEIQRTEQGDSAMYLCASSLGSVNTGELFFGEGSRLTVL.

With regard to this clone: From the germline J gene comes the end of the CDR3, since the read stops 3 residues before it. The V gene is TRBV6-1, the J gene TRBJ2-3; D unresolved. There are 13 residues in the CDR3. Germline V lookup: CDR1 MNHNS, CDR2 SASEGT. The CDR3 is CASSVERNQPQYF. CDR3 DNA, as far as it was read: TGTGCCAGCAGTGTAGAGCGCAATCAGCCG.

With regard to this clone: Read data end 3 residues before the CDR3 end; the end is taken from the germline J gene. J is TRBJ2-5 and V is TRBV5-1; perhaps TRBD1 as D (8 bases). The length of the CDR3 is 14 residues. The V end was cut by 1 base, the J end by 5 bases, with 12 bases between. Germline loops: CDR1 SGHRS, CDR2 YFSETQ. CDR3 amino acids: CASSLYRGGETQYF. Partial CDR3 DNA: TGCGCCAGCAGCTTGTACAGGGGGGGGGAGACC. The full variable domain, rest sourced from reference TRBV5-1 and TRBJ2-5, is KAGVTQTPRYLIKTRGQQVTLSCSPISGHRSVSWYQQTPGQGLQFLFEYFSETQRNKGNFPGRFSGRQFSNSRSEMNVSTLELGDSALYLCASSLYRGGETQYFGPGTRLLVL.

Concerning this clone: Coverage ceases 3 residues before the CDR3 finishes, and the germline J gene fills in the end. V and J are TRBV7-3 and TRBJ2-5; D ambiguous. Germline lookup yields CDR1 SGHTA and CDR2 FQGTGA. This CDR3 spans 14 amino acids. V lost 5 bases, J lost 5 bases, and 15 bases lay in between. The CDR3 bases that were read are TGTGCCAGCAGCCCCGGCGCGGCGTGGGAGACC. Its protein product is CASSPGAAWET. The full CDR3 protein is CASSPGAAWETQYF.

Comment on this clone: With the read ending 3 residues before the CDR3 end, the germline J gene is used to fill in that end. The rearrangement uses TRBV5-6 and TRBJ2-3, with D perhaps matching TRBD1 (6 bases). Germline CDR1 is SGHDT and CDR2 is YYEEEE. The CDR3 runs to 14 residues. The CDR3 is CASSLGGGRETQYF. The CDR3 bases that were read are TGTGCCAGCAGCTTGGGAGGGGGAAGAGAGACG. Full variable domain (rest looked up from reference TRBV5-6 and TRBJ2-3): DAGVTQSPTHLIKTRGQQVTLRCSPKSGHDTVSWYQQALGQGPQFIFQYYEEEERQRGNFPDRFSGHQFPNYSSELNVNALLLGDSALYLCASSLGGGRETQYFGPGTRLTVL.

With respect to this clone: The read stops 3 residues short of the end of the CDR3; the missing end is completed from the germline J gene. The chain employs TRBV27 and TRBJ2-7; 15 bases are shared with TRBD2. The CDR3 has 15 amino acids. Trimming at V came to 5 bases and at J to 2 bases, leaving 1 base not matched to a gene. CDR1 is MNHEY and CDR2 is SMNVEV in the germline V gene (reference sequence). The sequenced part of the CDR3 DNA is TGTGCCAGCAGTGGGACTAGCGGGAGGCCCTACGAG. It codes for CASSGTSGRPYE. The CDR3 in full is CASSGTSGRPYEQYF.

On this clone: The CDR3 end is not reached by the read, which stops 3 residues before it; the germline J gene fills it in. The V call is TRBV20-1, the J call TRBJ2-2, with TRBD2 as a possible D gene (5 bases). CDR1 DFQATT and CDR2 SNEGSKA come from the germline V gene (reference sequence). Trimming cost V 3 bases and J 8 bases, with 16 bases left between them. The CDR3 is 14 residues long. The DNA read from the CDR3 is TGCAGTGCTAGTGGCGGGCCCGCCACTGGGGAG. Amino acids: CSASGGPATGE. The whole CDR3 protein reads CSASGGPATGELFF.

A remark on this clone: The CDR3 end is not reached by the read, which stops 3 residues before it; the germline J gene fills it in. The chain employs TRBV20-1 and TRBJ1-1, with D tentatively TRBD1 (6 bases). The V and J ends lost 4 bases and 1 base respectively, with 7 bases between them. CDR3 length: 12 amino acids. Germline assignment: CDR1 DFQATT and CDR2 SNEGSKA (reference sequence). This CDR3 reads CSATGANTEAFF. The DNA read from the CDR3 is TGCAGTGCTACAGGGGCGAACACTGAA.

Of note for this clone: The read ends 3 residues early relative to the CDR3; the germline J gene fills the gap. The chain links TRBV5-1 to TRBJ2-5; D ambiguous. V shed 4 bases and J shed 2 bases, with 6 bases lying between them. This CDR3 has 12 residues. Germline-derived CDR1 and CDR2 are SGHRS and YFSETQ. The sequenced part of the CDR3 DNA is TGCGCCAGCAGCCCCCAGCAAGAGACC. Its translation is CASSPQQET. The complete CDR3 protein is CASSPQQETQYF.

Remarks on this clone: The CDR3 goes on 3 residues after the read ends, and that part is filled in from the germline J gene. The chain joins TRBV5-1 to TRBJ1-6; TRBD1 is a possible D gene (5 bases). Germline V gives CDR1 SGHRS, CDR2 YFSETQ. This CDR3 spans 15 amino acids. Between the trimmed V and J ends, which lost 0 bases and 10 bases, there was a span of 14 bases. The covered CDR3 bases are TGCGCCAGCAGCTTGGACGGGGGTCTAGGATCACCC. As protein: CASSLDGGLGSP. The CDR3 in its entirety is CASSLDGGLGSPLHF. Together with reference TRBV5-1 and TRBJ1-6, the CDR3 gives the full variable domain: KAGVTQTPRYLIKTRGQQVTLSCSPISGHRSVSWYQQTPGQGLQFLFEYFSETQRNKGNFPGRFSGRQFSNSRSEMNVSTLELGDSALYLCASSLDGGLGSPLHFGNGTRLTVT.

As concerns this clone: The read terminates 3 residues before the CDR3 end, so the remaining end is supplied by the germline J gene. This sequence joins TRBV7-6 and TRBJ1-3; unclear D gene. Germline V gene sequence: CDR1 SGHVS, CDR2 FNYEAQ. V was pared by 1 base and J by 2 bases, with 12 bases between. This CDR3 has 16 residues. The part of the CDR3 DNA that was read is TGTGCCAGCAGCTTAGGCCCACAAGATACTGGAAACACC. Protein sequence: CASSLGPQDTGNT. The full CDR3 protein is CASSLGPQDTGNTIYF.

The CDR3 loop is CASSWDRVGNSPLHF. The covered CDR3 bases are TGTGCCAGCAGCTGGGACAGGGTGGGCAATTCACCC. The chain carries TRBV7-9 and TRBJ1-6; TRBD1 matches at 9 bases. Read data end 3 residues before the CDR3 end; the end is taken from the germline J gene. CDR1 and CDR2 from the germline V gene are SEHNR and FQNEAQ (reference sequence). Trimming cost V 4 bases and J 7 bases; bases outside gene matches: 5. The CDR3 covers 15 residues.

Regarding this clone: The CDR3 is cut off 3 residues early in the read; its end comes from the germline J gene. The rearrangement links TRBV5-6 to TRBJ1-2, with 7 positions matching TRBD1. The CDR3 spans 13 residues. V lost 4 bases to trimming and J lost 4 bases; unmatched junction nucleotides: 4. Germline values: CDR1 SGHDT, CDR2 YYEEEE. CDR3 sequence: CASSADRAYGYTF. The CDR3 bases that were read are TGTGCCAGCAGCGCTGACAGGGCCTATGGC.